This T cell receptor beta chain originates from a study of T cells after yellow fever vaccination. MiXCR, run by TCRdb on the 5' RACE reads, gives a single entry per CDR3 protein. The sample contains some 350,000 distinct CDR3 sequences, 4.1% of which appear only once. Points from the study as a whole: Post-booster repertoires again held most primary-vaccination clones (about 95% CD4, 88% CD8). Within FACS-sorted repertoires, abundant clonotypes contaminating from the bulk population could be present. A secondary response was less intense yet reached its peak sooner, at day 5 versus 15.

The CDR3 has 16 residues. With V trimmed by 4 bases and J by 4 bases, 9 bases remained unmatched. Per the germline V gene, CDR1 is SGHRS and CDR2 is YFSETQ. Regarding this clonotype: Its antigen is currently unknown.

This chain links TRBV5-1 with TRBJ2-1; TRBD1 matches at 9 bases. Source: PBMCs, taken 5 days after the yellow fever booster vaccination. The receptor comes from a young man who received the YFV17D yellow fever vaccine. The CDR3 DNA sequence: TGCGCCAGCAGCAGGGCGGGACAGGGAGTGTACAATGAGCAGTTCTTC. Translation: CASSRAGQGVYNEQFF.